Below are 28 T cell receptor beta chains sequenced from a single sample in a study of blood T cell repertoires in COVID-19 (dated by TCRdb to 2018 to 2021). Library preparation employed the immunoSEQ multiplex PCR assay. Here the immuneACCESS table is served through TCRdb, limited to in-frame sequences with V and J called. Missing clones are a known gap in these copies; in checked studies unresolved V genes cover under half, and the rest lacks a known reason. Counted in this sample were over 150,000 clones; roughly 84% of them appeared once. Approximately 7.9% of the sample is taken by the ten largest. Material for sequencing was PBMCs or T cells enriched from blood (not recorded which). All receptors come from a middle-aged man who had recovered from COVID-19.

The genes are TRBV19 and TRBJ2-3; 9 bases match TRBD1. Germline CDR1 LNHDA, CDR2 SQIVND (reference sequence). V lost 7 bases and J lost 0; bases outside the gene matches: 8. The CDR3 contains 16 residues. DNA of the CDR3: TGTGCCAGTACCCCAAAACAGGGGGCCAGCACAGATACGCAGTATTTT. Protein product: CASTPKQGASTDTQYF. Drawing the rest from reference TRBV19 and TRBJ2-3, the complete variable domain is DGGITQSPKYLFRKEGQNVTLSCEQNLNHDAMYWYRQDPGQGLRLIYYSQIVNDFQKGDIAEGYSVSREKKESFPLTVTSAQKNPTAFYLCASTPKQGASTDTQYFGPGTRLTVL.

The rearrangement joins TRBV28 to TRBJ2-3; D perhaps matches TRBD1 (6 bases). Trimming removed 5 bases from V and 0 bases from J, with 12 bases in between. This CDR3 region has 15 residues. Germline CDR1 and CDR2: MDHEN and SYDVKM. CDR3 nucleotides: TGTGCCAGCAGTCCTTGGACAGCAAGCACAGATACGCAGTATTTT. Its translation is CASSPWTASTDTQYF.

This rearrangement joins TRBV25-1 to TRBJ2-3; weak D call: TRBD1 (5 bases). Trimming shortened V by 7 bases and J by 4 bases, and 6 bases separated the two germline ends. This CDR3 has 11 residues. Germline V gene data show CDR1 as MGHDK and CDR2 as SYGVNS. The CDR3 loop reads CASKGPDTQYF. The CDR3 DNA reads as TGTGCCAGCAAGGGGCCAGATACGCAGTATTTT.

This clone has just a few counts. The chain has TRBV3-1 (or the pseudogene TRBV3-2) and TRBJ1-2, with 12 bases matching TRBD1. The CDR3 is made up of 13 amino acids. Trimming cost V 3 bases and J 11 bases; bases outside gene matches: 4. From germline, CDR1 is LGHDT and CDR2 YNNKEL (reference sequence). The CDR3 spells CASSHGTGGGYTF. CDR3 nucleotides: TGTGCCAGCAGCCATGGGACAGGGGGCGGGTACACCTTC.

This clone appeared a few times. This chain joins TRBV5-1 and TRBJ1-2, with D perhaps TRBD1 (5 bases). This CDR3 is built from 14 residues. Trimming removed 4 bases at V and 0 bases at J, with 10 bases between. Germline CDR1 reads SGHRS; CDR2 reads YFSETQ. This CDR3 is CASSPGGANYGYTF. The CDR3 region has the DNA TGCGCCAGCAGCCCGGGGGGAGCTAACTATGGCTACACCTTC.

V and J are TRBV6-5 and TRBJ1-2; 10 bases are a match to TRBD1. V lost 10 bases and J lost 6; bases outside the gene matches: 11. The germline gives CDR1 MNHEY, CDR2 SVGAGI. The CDR3 is 14 residues long. The CDR3 protein is CATMTGGGQDGYTF. The CDR3 nucleotides read TGTGCCACTATGACAGGGGGCGGTCAGGATGGCTACACCTTC.

The gene calls are TRBV9 and TRBJ1-2; no clear D gene. CDR3 length: 14 residues. Germline-derived CDR1 and CDR2 are SGDLS and YYNGEE. Between the trimmed V and J ends, which lost 0 bases and 5 bases, there was a span of 11 bases. The CDR3 sequence is CASSVGGGRYGYTF. The CDR3, as DNA: TGTGCCAGCAGCGTAGGGGGAGGGAGGTATGGCTACACCTTC.

A single count supports this clone. The CDR3 sequence: CASSIRTGLSNQPQHF. The CDR3 nucleotides are TGTGCCAGTAGTATACGGACAGGGCTTAGCAATCAGCCCCAGCATTTT. The chain employs TRBV19 and TRBJ1-5; 8 nucleotides match TRBD1. Germline V gives CDR1 LNHDA, CDR2 SQIVND (reference sequence). The CDR3 is 16 residues long. The ends lost 2 bases at V and 0 bases at J; junction bases unmatched: 3.

The gene calls are TRBV11-1 and TRBJ1-2; D is ambiguous. From germline, CDR1 is SGHAT and CDR2 FQDESV (reference sequence). The CDR3 is 13 amino acids. Trimming took 3 bases from V and 8 from J, leaving 13 bases between them. CDR3 region: CASSFERLIGYTF. CDR3 bases: TGTGCCAGCAGCTTCGAGCGACTAATAGGCTACACCTTC.

The chain links TRBV6-2 or TRBV6-3 to TRBJ2-7, with no clear D. V was trimmed by 5 bases and J by 5 bases, leaving 7 bases between them. CDR1 is MNHEY and CDR2 is SVGEGT in the germline V gene. The CDR3 extends over 11 amino acids. The chain's CDR3 is CASSVFDEQYF. The CDR3 region has the DNA TGTGCCAGCAGTGTCTTCGACGAGCAGTACTTC.

The V call is TRBV6-2 or TRBV6-3, the J call TRBJ1-2; D may be TRBD1 (5 bases). Trimming pared 2 bases from V and 8 bases from J, leaving 12 bases between. Germline CDR1 MNHEY, CDR2 SVGEGT. The CDR3 length is 13 residues. CDR3 region: CASSYEAGLGYTF. CDR3 DNA sequence: TGTGCCAGCAGTTACGAGGCAGGGCTCGGCTACACCTTC.

This clone has just a few counts. The gene calls are TRBV19 and TRBJ1-5; perhaps TRBD1 as D (6 bases). CDR1 is LNHDA and CDR2 is SQIVND in the germline V gene (reference sequence). V shed 5 bases and J shed 0 bases, with 11 bases lying between them. There are 15 residues in the CDR3. The CDR3 is CASSDGQNSNQPQHF. The CDR3 DNA is TGTGCCAGTAGTGACGGACAGAATAGCAATCAGCCCCAGCATTTT.

The V gene is TRBV2, the J gene TRBJ1-2; 7 bases agree with TRBD1. Germline assignment: CDR1 SNHLY and CDR2 FYNNEI. V gave up 0 bases and J gave up 4 bases; unmatched junction bases: 8. This CDR3 comprises 16 residues. As DNA, the CDR3 is TGTGCCAGCAGTGAAGCTAGAAGACAGGGAGGCTATGGCTACACCTTC. It codes for CASSEARRQGGYGYTF.

The rearrangement joins TRBV6-2 or TRBV6-3 to TRBJ2-3; 7 bases line up with TRBD1. In germline, CDR1 is MNHEY, CDR2 SVGEGT. Trimming took 2 bases from V and 1 from J; bases not matched to a gene: 0. This CDR3 has 14 amino acids. This CDR3 is CASSYRGRTDTQYF. CDR3 nucleotides: TGTGCCAGCAGTTACAGGGGGCGCACAGATACGCAGTATTTT.

This chain links TRBV5-1 with TRBJ1-2, with D possibly being TRBD1 (6 bases). The CDR3 loop spans 14 amino acids. V gave up 1 base and J gave up 4 bases, with 11 bases separating them. Germline loops: CDR1 SGHRS, CDR2 YFSETQ. The CDR3 region is CASSLLQGPYGYTF. For the CDR3, the DNA is TGCGCCAGCAGCTTGCTCCAGGGGCCCTATGGCTACACCTTC.

This chain uses TRBV7-2 with TRBJ1-3; D might be TRBD1 (5 bases). Germline values: CDR1 SGHTA, CDR2 FQGNSA. The V end lost 1 base, the J end lost 0 bases, and 10 bases lay between the germline ends. The CDR3 loop spans 16 amino acids. This CDR3 reads CASSLGGGSSGNTIYF. As DNA, the CDR3 is TGTGCCAGCAGCTTAGGGGGGGGTTCCTCTGGAAACACCATATATTTT. The full variable domain, rest sourced from reference TRBV7-2 and TRBJ1-3, is GAGVSQSPSNKVTEKGKDVELRCDPISGHTALYWYRQSLGQGLEFLIYFQGNSAPDKSGLPSDRFSAERTGGSVSTLTIQRTQQEDSAVYLCASSLGGGSSGNTIYFGEGSWLTVV.

The V gene is TRBV11-2, the J gene TRBJ1-5; D is ambiguous. Per the germline V gene, CDR1 is SGHAT and CDR2 is FQNNGV. The CDR3 totals 13 residues. V lost 5 bases, J lost 10 bases, and 15 bases lay in between. CDR3 loop: CASSLNSDTPQHF. CDR3 in DNA: TGTGCCAGCAGCCTCAACTCAGACACCCCCCAGCATTTT.

The chain joins TRBV21-1 to TRBJ2-7; TRBD2 is taken as the D call from the table, unchecked against the DNA. TRBV21-1 is assigned pseudogene status. The CDR3 totals 13 residues. The DNA of the CDR3 is TGTGCCAGCAGCAAAGTCGGAGTTAACGAGCAGTACTTC. Translation: CASSKVGVNEQYF.

This chain connects TRBV5-5 to TRBJ2-1; 9 nucleotides align to TRBD1. V was clipped by 2 bases and J by 5 bases; unmatched bases: 5. This CDR3 comprises 15 residues. CDR1 is SGHKS and CDR2 is YYEKEE in the germline V gene (reference sequence). CDR3 in DNA: TGTGCCAGCAGCTTACCGGGACAGGGACACAATGAGCAGTTCTTC. Translation gives CASSLPGQGHNEQFF.

This sequence joins TRBV5-1 and TRBJ1-2; no clear D gene. Trimming pared 5 bases from V and 0 bases from J, leaving 8 bases between. Germline CDR1 is SGHRS and CDR2 is YFSETQ. The CDR3 runs to 13 residues. The CDR3 coding sequence is TGCGCCAGCAGACCGGGAGCTAACTATGGCTACACCTTC. As protein: CASRPGANYGYTF.

This rearrangement joins TRBV28 to TRBJ1-1, with 7 bases identical to TRBD1. Germline CDR1 is MDHEN and CDR2 is SYDVKM. With V trimmed by 5 bases and J by 0 bases, 12 bases remained unmatched. The CDR3 consists of 17 residues. DNA for the CDR3: TGTGCCAGCAGTCCTGGCGGGTGGGACAGACTGAACACTGAAGCTTTCTTT. Protein sequence: CASSPGGWDRLNTEAFF.

This chain uses TRBV2 with TRBJ1-2, with D tentatively TRBD1 (5 bases). Germline CDR1 reads SNHLY; CDR2 reads FYNNEI. Between the trimmed V and J ends, which lost 6 bases and 0 bases, there was a span of 11 bases. This CDR3 region has 14 residues. The CDR3 sequence: CASRLDSANYGYTF. CDR3 sequence (DNA): TGTGCCAGCAGGCTAGACAGTGCTAACTATGGCTACACCTTC.

Notes on this clone: Other nucleotide sequences from this sample produce the same CDR3. The chain carries TRBV18 and TRBJ1-5; 7 bases agree with TRBD1. Germline V gene sequence: CDR1 KGHSH, CDR2 LQKENI. The CDR3 runs 13 residues. With 6 bases clipped from V and 5 bases from J, the junction kept 4 bases outside the gene matches. The DNA for the CDR3 is TGTGCCAGCTCTCGAACAGGGGATCAGCCCCAGCATTTT. Translation: CASSRTGDQPQHF.

The genes are TRBV27 and TRBJ2-1; a weak D match, TRBD2 (5 bases). The CDR3 contains 15 residues. Germline values: CDR1 MNHEY, CDR2 SMNVEV (reference sequence). V was trimmed by 2 bases and J by 1 base, leaving 9 bases between them. The CDR3 here is CASSLNGDSYNEQFF. The DNA for the CDR3 is TGTGCCAGCAGTTTAAACGGGGATTCCTACAATGAGCAGTTCTTC.

The rearrangement joins TRBV4-3 to TRBJ2-1, with TRBD1 matching 7 bases. V was clipped by 4 bases and J by 7 bases; unmatched bases: 16. From germline, CDR1 is LGHNA and CDR2 YSLEER. The CDR3 is made up of 17 amino acids. The CDR3 protein is CASSLQAGTAILNEQFF. The CDR3 DNA follows: TGCGCCAGCAGCCTCCAAGCCGGGACAGCGATATTGAATGAGCAGTTCTTC.

The chain has TRBV6-5 and TRBJ2-7, with 10 bases that match TRBD1. Germline trimming cut 0 bases from V and 6 bases from J; bases unmatched to any gene: 2. This CDR3 is built from 14 residues. Germline V CDR1 and CDR2: MNHEY, SVGAGI. CDR3 sequence reads: CASSYSGQGTEQYF. The CDR3 coding sequence is TGTGCCAGCAGTTACTCGGGACAGGGGACCGAGCAGTACTTC.

This chain connects TRBV3-1 (or the pseudogene TRBV3-2) to TRBJ2-3, with 10 nucleotides matching TRBD1. The CDR3 covers 15 residues. J lost 5 bases, V lost 5 bases, and 7 bases had no gene match. The germline gives CDR1 LGHDT, CDR2 YNNKEL (reference sequence). CDR3 loop: CASSSDRGHGDTQYF. The CDR3 nucleotides read TGTGCCAGCAGCTCTGACAGGGGGCATGGAGATACGCAGTATTTT.

This clone was observed once. The chain employs TRBV4-3 and TRBJ1-1; 8 positions match TRBD1. Germline CDR1 and CDR2: LGHNA and YSLEER. V dropped 3 bases and J dropped 3; count of bases not matched to a gene: 9. This CDR3 is built from 16 residues. DNA for the CDR3: TGCGCCAGCAGCCACGTCGACAGGGGATATGACACTGAAGCTTTCTTT. Translated, it gives CASSHVDRGYDTEAFF.